Listed here is a single T cell receptor beta chain. Its antigen remains unidentified. Sequenced by immunoSEQ multiplex PCR; TCRdb stores in-frame clones only, minus some. The data hold some 150,000 clones, with about nine tenths observed a single time. The source of the sample is a study of T cell responses to AZD1222 COVID-19 vaccine. General observations from the study: Sampled repertoires all dated from after the peak T cell response. The study found Spike-specific TCR breadth and depth rose after two AZD1222 doses. Donors were mostly white British, more females; clonal diversity possibly underestimated. Dominant at 160-218 and 743-854, vaccine-associated CD4 TCRs also spanned spike.

The TCR sequence derives from an adult in good health. The sequencing here drew on peripheral blood, taken on day 0 of MenACWY control vaccination.

The CDR3 is CASSETQSNQPQHF. CDR3 nucleotide sequence: TGTGCCAGCAGTGAAACCCAAAGCAATCAGCCCCAGCATTTT. The rearrangement uses TRBV2 and TRBJ1-5, with unresolved D. This CDR3 has 14 residues. V shed 2 bases and J shed 1 base, with 6 bases lying between them. CDR1 is SNHLY, CDR2 FYNNEI, per germline.